A selection of T cell receptor beta chains follows, all from one sample in a study of T-cell memory formation after mild COVID-19. From the 5' RACE reads, TCRdb called clonotypes with MiXCR, one entry per CDR3 protein. The sample has a few hundred thousand distinct CDR3 sequences; roughly 20% are singletons. The sequencing sample was made of PBMCs or a T cell subset sorted from them (not recorded which). All receptors derive from an adult woman who had mild COVID-19 (a few samples of this study predate the infection). Cell type and time point are not known. CDR3s include the opening cysteine and the closing phenylalanine or tryptophan. D genes are given only for firm matches. Size tells how often a clone was seen (once, few, many) or the class of an expanded clone, and some rows leave it out.

TRBJ1-2 - 14 - TRBV5-1 CASSDPASGNGYTF TGCGCCAGCAGCGACCCGGCCTCCGGGAATGGCTACACCTTC
TRBJ1-3 - 12 TRBD1 TRBV29-1 CSVGTEGNTIYF TGCAGCGTGGGGACAGAAGGAAACACCATATATTTT
TRBJ1-2 - 16 TRBD1 TRBV5-1 CASSWGDRELDYGYTF TGCGCCAGCAGCTGGGGGGACAGGGAATTGGACTATGGCTACACCTTC
TRBJ1-1 - 16 - TRBV9 CASSVGRGGLNTEAFF TGTGCCAGCAGCGTGGGCCGCGGGGGTCTGAACACTGAAGCTTTCTTT
TRBJ2-7 many 13 - TRBV2 CASSIVVAYEQYF TGTGCCAGCAGTATTGTGGTGGCCTACGAGCAGTACTTC
TRBJ2-2 - 17 - TRBV30 CAWRMRSGRALTGELFF TGTGCCTGGAGAATGAGGAGCGGTAGGGCCTTAACCGGGGAGCTGTTTTTT
TRBJ2-4 - 16 TRBD2 TRBV18 CASSPGLAGDKNIQYF TGTGCCAGCTCACCGGGACTAGCGGGCGACAAAAACATTCAGTACTTC
TRBJ1-2 few 13 - TRBV6-6 CASREDRPDGYTF TGTGCCAGCAGGGAAGACAGGCCTGATGGCTACACCTTC
TRBJ2-3 few 15 - TRBV5-5 CASSPGKGGTDTQYF TGTGCCAGCAGCCCTGGAAAGGGAGGAACAGATACGCAGTATTTT
TRBJ1-1 - 13 - TRBV28 CATRRGGGTEAFF TGTGCCACACGAAGGGGGGGAGGCACTGAAGCTTTCTTT
TRBJ1-2 - 15 - TRBV5-6 CASSPEDSVWAGYTF TGTGCCAGCAGCCCCGAGGACAGTGTTTGGGCTGGCTACACCTTC
TRBJ2-1 few 13 - TRBV7-6 CASSLAVDNEQFF TGTGCCAGCAGCTTAGCAGTAGACAATGAGCAGTTCTTC
TRBJ2-5 - 15 TRBD1 TRBV20-1 CSATSPGRGQETQYF TGCAGTGCTACCTCCCCGGGCAGGGGGCAGGAGACCCAGTACTTC
TRBJ2-7 few 15 - TRBV12-3/TRBV12-4 CASRSSGRSSYEQYF TGTGCCAGCAGATCCTCGGGACGGAGCTCCTACGAGCAGTACTTC
TRBJ2-7 few 14 - TRBV4-1 CASSQEQESYEQYF TGCGCCAGCAGCCAAGAACAGGAGTCCTACGAGCAGTACTTC
TRBJ2-6 few 17 TRBD1 TRBV5-5 CASSSGQGRSGANVLTF TGTGCCAGCAGCTCAGGACAGGGGCGCTCTGGGGCCAACGTCCTGACTTTC
TRBJ2-2 - 13 - TRBV20-1 CSVWDANTGELFF TGCAGTGTTTGGGACGCGAACACCGGGGAGCTGTTTTTT
TRBJ1-6 few 14 - TRBV9 CASSVGQTNSPLHF TGTGCCAGCAGCGTTGGACAGACTAATTCACCCCTCCACTTT
TRBJ2-1 - 11 - TRBV29-1 CSVWTYNEQFF TGCAGCGTTTGGACGTACAATGAGCAGTTCTTC
TRBJ1-1 - 14 - TRBV5-1 CASSPGTWGTEAFF TGCGCCAGCAGCCCCGGGACGTGGGGAACTGAAGCTTTCTTT
TRBJ2-7 - 19 TRBD2 TRBV7-6 CASSWAPGLAGGNSYEQYF TGTGCCAGCAGCTGGGCGCCGGGACTAGCGGGGGGTAACTCCTACGAGCAGTACTTC
TRBJ2-1 - 15 TRBD2 TRBV3-1 CASSQGTSGSNEQFF TGTGCCAGCAGCCAGGGGACTAGCGGGTCCAATGAGCAGTTCTTC
TRBJ1-1 - 16 - TRBV6-1 CASSVGTSQRDTEAFF TGTGCCAGCAGTGTAGGGACAAGCCAGAGGGACACTGAAGCTTTCTTT
TRBJ2-4 - 15 TRBD1 TRBV3-1 CASSPPTGKENIQYF TGTGCCAGCAGCCCCCCGACAGGGAAGGAAAACATTCAGTACTTC
TRBJ1-5 many 14 - TRBV18 CASSPDSLNQPQHF TGTGCCAGCTCACCAGACAGCCTCAATCAGCCCCAGCATTTT
TRBJ2-3 once 15 - TRBV5-1 CASKEAAGLTDTQYF TGCGCCAGCAAAGAGGCCGCGGGGCTGACAGATACGCAGTATTTT
TRBJ2-7 many 14 - TRBV3-1 CASSQEAQVGEQYF TGTGCCAGCAGCCAAGAAGCGCAGGTTGGAGAGCAGTACTTC
TRBJ2-7 - 14 TRBD1 TRBV5-5 CASRAGQASYEQYF TGTGCCAGCAGAGCCGGACAGGCATCCTACGAGCAGTACTTC
TRBJ2-1 - 14 - TRBV20-1 CSARVAGRGNEQFF TGCAGTGCTAGAGTAGCCGGAAGAGGCAATGAGCAGTTCTTC
TRBJ2-3 - 20 - TRBV2 CASSERSILPTRSGADTQYF TGTGCCAGCAGTGAGAGGTCGATTCTTCCGACGCGGAGCGGCGCGGATACGCAGTATTTT
TRBJ2-1 few 15 TRBD1 TRBV19 CASSPSLRTGTGPFF TGTGCCAGTAGTCCGTCGCTTAGGACCGGGACAGGGCCGTTCTTC
TRBJ2-1 - 16 TRBD1 TRBV20-1 CSALARDRQAYNEQFF TGCAGTGCCTTGGCCCGGGACAGGCAAGCCTACAATGAGCAGTTCTTC
TRBJ2-2 few 16 TRBD2 TRBV12-3/TRBV12-4 CASSLPSGGAPGELFF TGTGCCAGCAGTTTGCCTAGCGGTGGGGCCCCCGGGGAGCTGTTTTTT
TRBJ2-1 few 16 - TRBV9 CASSVLRDRPYNEQFF TGTGCCAGCAGCGTCCTGCGGGACAGACCCTACAATGAGCAGTTCTTC
TRBJ2-1 - 15 - TRBV7-9 CASIVSDGAYNEQFF TGTGCCAGCATCGTATCGGACGGAGCCTACAATGAGCAGTTCTTC
TRBJ2-2 - 15 TRBD1 TRBV15 CATSRDLTGTGELFF TGTGCCACCAGCAGAGACTTGACAGGGACCGGGGAGCTGTTTTTT
TRBJ2-1 few 11 - TRBV29-1 CSDFSVNEQFF TGCAGCGACTTCTCCGTAAATGAGCAGTTCTTC
TRBJ1-2 few 15 TRBD1 TRBV7-9 CASSLGDSVSAGYTF TGTGCCAGCAGCTTAGGGGACAGTGTTTCAGCTGGCTACACCTTC
TRBJ1-3 few 16 - TRBV2 CASSSPGHRAGNTIYF TGTGCCAGCAGTTCACCGGGACATCGTGCAGGAAACACCATATATTTT
TRBJ2-7 - 12 - TRBV5-6 CASRQGIYEQYF TGTGCCAGCAGACAGGGAATCTACGAGCAGTACTTC
TRBJ2-3 - 15 - TRBV18 CASSLGRGGTDTQYF TGTGCCAGCTCCCTTGGGCGGGGCGGCACAGATACGCAGTATTTT